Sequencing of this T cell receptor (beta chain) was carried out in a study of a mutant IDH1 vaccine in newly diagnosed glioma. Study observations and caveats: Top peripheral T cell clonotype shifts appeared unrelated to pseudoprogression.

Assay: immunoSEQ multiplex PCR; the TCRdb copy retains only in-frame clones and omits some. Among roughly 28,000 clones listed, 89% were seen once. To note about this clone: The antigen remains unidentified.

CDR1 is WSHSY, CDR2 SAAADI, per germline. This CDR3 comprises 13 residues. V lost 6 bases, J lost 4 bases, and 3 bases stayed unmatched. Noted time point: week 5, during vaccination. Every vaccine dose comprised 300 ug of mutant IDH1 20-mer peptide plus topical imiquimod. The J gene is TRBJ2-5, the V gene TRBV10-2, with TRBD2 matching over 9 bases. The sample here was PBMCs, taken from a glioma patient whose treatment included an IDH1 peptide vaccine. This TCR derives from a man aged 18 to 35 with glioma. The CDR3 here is CASSGTSRETQYF. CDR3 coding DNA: TGCGCCAGCAGCGGGACTAGCCGAGAGACCCAGTACTTC.